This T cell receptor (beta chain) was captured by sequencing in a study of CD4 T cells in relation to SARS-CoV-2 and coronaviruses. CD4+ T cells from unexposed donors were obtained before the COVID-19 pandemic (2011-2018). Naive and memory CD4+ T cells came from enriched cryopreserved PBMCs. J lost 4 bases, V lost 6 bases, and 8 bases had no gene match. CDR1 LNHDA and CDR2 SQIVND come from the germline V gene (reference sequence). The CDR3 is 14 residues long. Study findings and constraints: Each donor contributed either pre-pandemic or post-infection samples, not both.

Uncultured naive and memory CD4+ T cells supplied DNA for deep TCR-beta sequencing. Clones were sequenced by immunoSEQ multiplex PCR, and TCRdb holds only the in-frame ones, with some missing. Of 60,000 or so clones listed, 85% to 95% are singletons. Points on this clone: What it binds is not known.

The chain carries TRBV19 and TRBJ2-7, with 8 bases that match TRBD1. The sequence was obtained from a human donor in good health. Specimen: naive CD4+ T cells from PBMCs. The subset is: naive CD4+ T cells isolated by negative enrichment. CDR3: CASSPRQGRYEQYF. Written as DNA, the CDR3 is TGTGCCAGTAGCCCGAGACAGGGGAGATACGAGCAGTACTTC.